Detailed here is one T cell receptor (beta chain). In the original workflow: Reference gene primers were amplified, and this amplification served to estimate nucleated cell counts. The assay was immunoSEQ multiplex PCR, and TCRdb's table has in-frame clones only and misses some. V, J and clone size were drawn from that table, and D and trimming were deduced from the DNA. The data contain 400,000 to 450,000 clones, 70% to 90% of them singletons. V gave up 0 bases and J gave up 5 bases, with 6 bases separating them. Germline V gene sequence: CDR1 SGHDT, CDR2 YYEEEE. The CDR3 has 13 amino acids. The sample comes from a study of blood T cell repertoires in COVID-19. Turning to the study itself: Italy, Spain and the United States were the sources of the convalescent and acute COVID-19 samples. The cDNA or gDNA used as material had been derived from T cells, B-cell-depleted T cells, or PBMCs.

This TCR was recovered from a woman aged 25-40 years with active or convalescent COVID-19. The chain combines TRBV5-6 with TRBJ1-5; tentative D call: TRBD1 (6 bases). Sequencing used peripheral blood. DNA for the CDR3: TGTGCCAGCAGCTTGGACAGGGATCAGCCCCAGCATTTT. Translation gives CASSLDRDQPQHF.